What follows describes a single T cell receptor (beta chain). This record comes from a study of blood T cell repertoires in COVID-19. Some clones are missing from TCRdb's copy, which holds only in-frame ones; the method was immunoSEQ multiplex PCR. This sample yields fewer than 65,000 clones, of which roughly 79% are seen a single time; roughly 3.5% belongs to the top ten. The receptor was derived from a man aged 55 to 69 with acute or convalescent COVID-19. The sequenced sample consisted of peripheral blood.

The CDR3 bases are TGTGCCAGCAGCTTGGGAACTAGTGTAGGGATTCAGTACTTC. This encodes CASSLGTSVGIQYF. The chain combines TRBV11-1 with TRBJ2-4; a weak D match, TRBD2 (5 bases). Germline values: CDR1 SGHAT, CDR2 FQDESV (reference sequence). Trimming shortened V by 3 bases and J by 10 bases, and 16 bases separated the two germline ends. This CDR3 is built from 14 residues. Drawing the rest from reference TRBV11-1 and TRBJ2-4, the complete variable domain is EAEVAQSPRYKITEKSQAVAFWCDPISGHATLYWYRQILGQGPELLVQFQDESVVDDSQLPKDRFSAERLKGVDSTLKIQPAELGDSAMYLCASSLGTSVGIQYFGAGTRLSVL.